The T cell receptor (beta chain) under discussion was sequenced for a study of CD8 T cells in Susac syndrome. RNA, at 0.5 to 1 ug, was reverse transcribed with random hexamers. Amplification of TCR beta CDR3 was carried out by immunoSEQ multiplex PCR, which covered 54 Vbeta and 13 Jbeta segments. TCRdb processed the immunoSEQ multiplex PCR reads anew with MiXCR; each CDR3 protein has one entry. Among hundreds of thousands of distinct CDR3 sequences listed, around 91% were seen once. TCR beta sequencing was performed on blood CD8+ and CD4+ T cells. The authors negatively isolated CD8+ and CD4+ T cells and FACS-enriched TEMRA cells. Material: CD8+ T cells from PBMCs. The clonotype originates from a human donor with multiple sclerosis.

The CDR3 is CASSLGDQVYNEQFF. The CDR3 DNA is TGTGCCAGCAGCTTGGGGGACCAAGTCTACAATGAGCAGTTCTTC. V is TRBV5-6 and J is TRBJ2-1; D could derive from TRBD1 or TRBD2 (5 bases each). CDR1 is SGHDT and CDR2 is YYEEEE in the germline V gene. The germline V and J ends were trimmed by 0 bases and 3 bases, with 10 bases remaining between them. The length of the CDR3 is 15 residues.